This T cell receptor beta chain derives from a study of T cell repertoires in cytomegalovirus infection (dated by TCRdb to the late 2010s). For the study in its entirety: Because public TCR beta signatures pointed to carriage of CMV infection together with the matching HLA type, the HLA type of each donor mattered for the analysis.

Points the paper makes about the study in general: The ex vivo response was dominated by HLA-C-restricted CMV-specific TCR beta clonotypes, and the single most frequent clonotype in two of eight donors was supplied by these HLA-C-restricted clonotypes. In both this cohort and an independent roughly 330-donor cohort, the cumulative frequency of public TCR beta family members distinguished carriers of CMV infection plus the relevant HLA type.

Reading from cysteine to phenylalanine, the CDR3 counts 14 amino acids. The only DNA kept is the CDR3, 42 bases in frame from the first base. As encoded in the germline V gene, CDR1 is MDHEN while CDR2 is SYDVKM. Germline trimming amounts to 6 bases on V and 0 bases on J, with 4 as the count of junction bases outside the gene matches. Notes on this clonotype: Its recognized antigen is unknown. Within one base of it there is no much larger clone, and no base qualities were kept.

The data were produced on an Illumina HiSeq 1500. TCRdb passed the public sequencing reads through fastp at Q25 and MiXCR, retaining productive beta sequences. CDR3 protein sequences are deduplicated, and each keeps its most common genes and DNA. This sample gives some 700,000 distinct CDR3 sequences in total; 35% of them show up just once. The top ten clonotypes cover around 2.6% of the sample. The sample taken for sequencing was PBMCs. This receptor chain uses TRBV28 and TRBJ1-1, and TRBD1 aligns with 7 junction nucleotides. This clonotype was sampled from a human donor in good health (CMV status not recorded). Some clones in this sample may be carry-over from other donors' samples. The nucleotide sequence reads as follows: TGTGCCAGCAGAAGACAGGGTTTGAACACTGAAGCTTTCTTT. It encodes CASRRQGLNTEAFF.